The next 24 T cell receptor beta chains were all read from a single sample in a study of blood T cell repertoires in COVID-19. Sequencing used immunoSEQ multiplex PCR; TCRdb keeps in-frame clones, though not all of them. In the table there are about 27,000 clones, roughly 70% of which are singletons. Sequencing input: peripheral blood. These receptors were taken from a man between 60 and 75 years old with active or convalescent COVID-19.

The table lists this clone with a few counts. This sequence joins TRBV11-2 and TRBJ1-4; 8 bases line up with TRBD1. The CDR3 covers 15 residues. The V gene's germline CDR1 is SGHAT and CDR2 FQNNGV. V dropped 5 bases and J dropped 4; count of bases not matched to a gene: 6. The CDR3: CASSPRQGFNEKLFF. The CDR3 DNA reads TGTGCCAGCAGCCCCCGACAGGGGTTTAATGAAAAACTGTTTTTT.

The chain combines TRBV2 with TRBJ2-1; 9 nucleotides line up with TRBD2. CDR1 SNHLY and CDR2 FYNNEI come from the germline V gene. Trimming at V came to 7 bases and at J to 7 bases, leaving 5 bases not matched to a gene. The CDR3 contains 13 residues. CDR3 nucleotide sequence: TGTGCCAGCAAAAGCGGGAGGTTGAATGAGCAGTTCTTC. It specifies CASKSGRLNEQFF.

The gene calls are TRBV5-1 and TRBJ1-1, with 9 bases identical to TRBD1. Germline CDR1 reads SGHRS; CDR2 reads YFSETQ. The CDR3 has 16 residues. With V trimmed by 4 bases and J by 6 bases, 13 bases remained unmatched. CDR3: CASSRGRTGESSEAFF. The CDR3 nucleotides are TGCGCCAGCAGCAGGGGGAGGACAGGGGAAAGTTCTGAAGCTTTCTTT.

Here the CDR3 reads CASSAELTGPYYEQYF. In nucleotides, the CDR3 is TGTGCCAGCAGCGCAGAATTGACAGGGCCCTACTACGAGCAGTACTTC. J is TRBJ2-7 and V is TRBV21-1; TRBD1 is taken as the D call from the table, unchecked against the DNA. TRBV21-1 is designated a pseudogene. CDR3 size: 16 residues.

This chain joins TRBV9 and TRBJ2-7; 14 bases are shared with TRBD2. Germline loops: CDR1 SGDLS, CDR2 YYNGEE. With V trimmed by 2 bases and J by 6 bases, 1 base remained unmatched. The CDR3 loop spans 14 amino acids. The CDR3 loop is CASSVGTSGGEQYF. The DNA for the CDR3 is TGTGCCAGCAGCGTCGGGACTAGCGGGGGCGAGCAGTACTTC.

Only one count was recorded for this clone. The chain combines TRBV24-1 with TRBJ1-5, with TRBD1 matching over 7 bases. V trimming: 4 bases; J trimming: 9 bases; junction bases outside the gene matches: 2. The CDR3 has 12 residues. CDR1 and CDR2 from the germline V gene are KGHDR and SFDVKD. For the CDR3, the DNA is TGTGCCACCAGTGAGCCAGGGGGGCCCCAGCATTTT. Amino acids: CATSEPGGPQHF.

Points on this clone: Other nucleotide sequences in the sample specify the same CDR3. The J gene is TRBJ1-6, the V gene TRBV7-9; the match to TRBD1 covers 9 bases. The trim removed 1 base at V and 9 bases at J, leaving 4 bases unmatched. Germline CDR1 is SEHNR and CDR2 is FQNEAQ (reference sequence). CDR3 length: 15 residues. CDR3 in amino acids: CASSLEGQGGSPLHF. The CDR3 DNA reads as TGTGCCAGCAGCTTAGAGGGACAGGGAGGTTCACCCCTCCACTTT.

This clone was seen more than once but under ten times. The chain combines TRBV14 with TRBJ2-2; 9 bases match TRBD2. Germline CDR1 and CDR2: SGHDN and FVKESK. The J segment lost 1 base and the V segment lost 4 bases, leaving 4 bases of the junction unmatched. This CDR3 spans 16 amino acids. CDR3 nucleotide sequence: TGTGCCAGCAGCCCCCTGACTAGCGGGAACACCGGGGAGCTGTTTTTT. Protein product: CASSPLTSGNTGELFF.

This clone came up a few times. The chain joins TRBV19 to TRBJ1-4; D is perhaps TRBD1 (5 bases). V was pared by 6 bases and J by 1 base, with 9 bases between. The CDR3 totals 14 residues. CDR1 and CDR2 from the germline V gene are LNHDA and SQIVND (reference sequence). CDR3 nucleotide sequence: TGTGCCAGTAGAAGGGGAGGAACTAATGAAAAACTGTTTTTT. Translating it yields CASRRGGTNEKLFF. The variable domain in full, with the rest retrieved from reference TRBV19 and TRBJ1-4, is DGGITQSPKYLFRKEGQNVTLSCEQNLNHDAMYWYRQDPGQGLRLIYYSQIVNDFQKGDIAEGYSVSREKKESFPLTVTSAQKNPTAFYLCASRRGGTNEKLFFGSGTQLSVL.

In this sample, this clone turned up a few times. J is TRBJ1-1 and V is TRBV10-3; TRBD1 agrees at 9 bases. Germline assignment: CDR1 ENHRY and CDR2 SYGVKD. The CDR3 consists of 13 residues. Germline trimming cut 6 bases from V and 3 bases from J; bases unmatched to any gene: 2. CDR3 in amino acids: CAISRTGDTEAFF. The CDR3 DNA reads as TGTGCCATCAGCCGGACAGGGGACACTGAAGCTTTCTTT.

V usage is TRBV20-1 and J usage is TRBJ1-2; D is unclear. CDR3 length: 16 residues. Trimming pared 3 bases from V and 7 bases from J, leaving 24 bases between. Per germline, CDR1 DFQATT and CDR2 SNEGSKA (reference sequence). The CDR3 DNA follows: TGCAGTGCTAGTGGAATCGGCGCTAACCTGGCAGGTGGCTACACCTTC. Encoded protein: CSASGIGANLAGGYTF.

V usage is TRBV28 and J usage is TRBJ2-1, with TRBD2 identical over 9 bases. Germline CDR1 reads MDHEN; CDR2 reads SYDVKM. The CDR3 has 18 amino acids. V was pared by 4 bases and J by 1 base, with 11 bases of the junction left unmatched. The DNA for the CDR3 is TGTGCCAGCAGTTCCCTAAGGGGGGCGGGAGGGTCCTACAATGAGCAGTTCTTC. The encoded protein is CASSSLRGAGGSYNEQFF.

The genes are TRBV15 and TRBJ2-3, with a possible D match to TRBD2 (5 bases). The germline gives CDR1 LNHNV, CDR2 YYDKDF (reference sequence). The CDR3 runs to 14 residues. V was clipped by 6 bases and J by 4 bases, with 14 bases between them. The CDR3 sequence is CATRDPSSADTQYF. CDR3 nucleotides: TGTGCCACCAGAGACCCTAGCTCTGCAGATACGCAGTATTTT.

Turning to this clone: This same CDR3 is encoded by further DNA sequences in the sample. This CDR3 is CASSFGRETQYF. CDR3 DNA sequence: TGTGCCAGCAGCTTCGGTCGGGAGACCCAGTACTTC. The chain employs TRBV11-2 and TRBJ2-5; no definite D call. Germline lookup yields CDR1 SGHAT and CDR2 FQNNGV. Deletions cut 3 bases from V and 5 bases from J, with 7 bases between. The CDR3 sequence is 12 residues long.

This clone occurred once. V usage is TRBV5-1 and J usage is TRBJ1-1; 7 nucleotides match TRBD1. There are 14 residues in the CDR3. J was trimmed by 1 base and V by 6 bases; bases with no gene match: 6. Germline V lookup: CDR1 SGHRS, CDR2 YFSETQ. The CDR3 sequence is CASKIQGTNTEAFF. CDR3 DNA: TGCGCCAGCAAAATACAGGGGACGAACACTGAAGCTTTCTTT.

V is TRBV6-4 and J is TRBJ2-6; possible D gene TRBD1, 5 bases. CDR3 length: 15 residues. Germline loops: CDR1 MRHNA, CDR2 SNTAGT. V was cut by 5 bases and J by 0 bases, with 8 bases left in between. This CDR3 reads CASSFDSSGANVLTF. The CDR3, as DNA: TGTGCCAGCAGTTTCGACAGCTCTGGGGCCAACGTCCTGACTTTC.

This chain connects TRBV25-1 to TRBJ2-7, with TRBD1 identical over 7 bases. The germline CDR1 and CDR2 sequences are MGHDK and SYGVNS. CDR3 length equals 13 residues. Losses at the gene ends were 8 bases for V and 1 base for J; bases not matched to a gene: 5. CDR3 sequence reads: CASSRGQSYEQYF. CDR3 bases: TGTGCCAGCTCCCGGGGACAGTCCTACGAGCAGTACTTC.

Only a few counts were recorded for this clone. The gene calls are TRBV11-2 and TRBJ2-1; 7 nucleotides match TRBD2. The germline CDR1 and CDR2 sequences are SGHAT and FQNNGV. The CDR3 covers 16 residues. Germline trimming cut 2 bases from V and 0 bases from J; bases unmatched to any gene: 4. CDR3 bases: TGTGCCAGCAGCTTATACGGCGGGAGCTCCTACAATGAGCAGTTCTTC. Translated: CASSLYGGSSYNEQFF.

The chain uses TRBV2 and TRBJ2-7; no definite D call. This CDR3 is built from 10 residues. Germline values: CDR1 SNHLY, CDR2 FYNNEI. V was pared by 7 bases and J by 6 bases, with 7 bases between. In DNA, the CDR3 is TGTGCCAGCAACTCGATCGAGCAGTACTTC. This codes for CASNSIEQYF.

V gene TRBV24-1 combines with J gene TRBJ2-7; 8 bases match TRBD1. Trimming at V came to 4 bases and at J to 1 base, leaving 2 bases not matched to a gene. The CDR3 is 14 amino acids. CDR1 and CDR2 from the germline V gene are KGHDR and SFDVKD. CDR3 sequence (DNA): TGTGCCACCAGTGAAGGGACAGGTTCCTACGAGCAGTACTTC. Residues: CATSEGTGSYEQYF.

The CDR3 is CASRTIVGTDYEKLFF. CDR3 DNA sequence: TGCGCCAGCAGGACTATAGTCGGGACAGACTATGAAAAACTGTTTTTT. The J gene is TRBJ1-4, the V gene TRBV4-1, with TRBD1 matching over 7 bases. Germline CDR1 reads MGHRA; CDR2 reads YSYEKL. The CDR3 covers 16 residues. Trimming removed 6 bases from V and 6 bases from J; junction bases left unmatched: 13.

The gene calls are TRBV7-9 and TRBJ1-2, with D perhaps matching TRBD1 (6 bases). The CDR3 runs 14 residues. V dropped 5 bases and J dropped 0 bases, with 10 bases sitting between them. CDR1 SEHNR and CDR2 FQNEAQ come from the germline V gene (reference sequence). CDR3 bases: TGTGCCAGCAGCCGAGACAGGACTAACTATGGCTACACCTTC. As protein: CASSRDRTNYGYTF.

Only a few counts were recorded for this clone. The chain uses TRBV28 and TRBJ2-3, with 8 bases fitting TRBD2. This CDR3 spans 17 amino acids. J was trimmed by 1 base and V by 5 bases; bases with no gene match: 11. Germline V lookup: CDR1 MDHEN, CDR2 SYDVKM. CDR3 protein: CASSLPGAGVGTDTQYF. CDR3 sequence (DNA): TGTGCCAGCAGTCTGCCTGGAGCGGGAGTGGGCACAGATACGCAGTATTTT.

This chain joins TRBV25-1 and TRBJ1-1; 7 bases map to TRBD1. V shed 4 bases and J 1 base; nucleotides not matched to a gene: 6. The CDR3 consists of 15 residues. The germline CDR1 and CDR2 sequences are MGHDK and SYGVNS. This CDR3 reads CASSGDRVENTEAFF. DNA of the CDR3: TGTGCCAGCAGTGGTGACAGGGTGGAGAACACTGAAGCTTTCTTT.